This note documents a single TCR beta chain sequence. Its antigen is currently unknown. The sample comes from a study of T-cell reconstitution after alpha-beta-depleted transplantation in children. Notes on the study in general: At around two months after transplant, the alpha-beta T cells were reportedly derived from several hundred expanded clones that came from non-depleted graft cells.

The CDR3 spans 12 residues. The germline V and J ends were trimmed by 7 bases and 0 bases, with 6 bases remaining between them. Preparing the TCRbeta library involved the use of unique molecular identifiers. TCRdb analysed the PCR reads with MiXCR anew, one entry per CDR3 protein. The repertoire holds around 960,000 distinct CDR3 sequences, about 29% seen once, with 28% in the top ten. The chain combines TRBV12-3 or TRBV12-4 with TRBJ2-5; D not resolved. The sample in question was PBMCs, mostly from graft donor cells, obtained 360 days after TCRalphabeta/CD19-depleted stem cell transplant. The TCR originated in a boy in the first two years of life who had a stem cell transplant for SCID, so the T cells may come from the graft donor. Written as DNA, the CDR3 is TGTGCCAGCAATGGGAACCAAGAGACCCAGTACTTC. Residues: CASNGNQETQYF.